Sequencing of this T cell receptor (beta chain) was carried out in a study of blood T cell repertoires in COVID-19 (TCRdb year 2020). As for the study more broadly: The collaborator samples originated in the United States, Italy and Spain and spanned the acute and convalescent phases of COVID-19. The prospective study material was composed of cDNA or gDNA derived from T cells, B-cell-depleted T cells, or PBMCs. Deeply sampled blood TCRbeta repertoires from subjects exposed to, actively infected with, or recovered from COVID-19 were included in the dataset. The repertoires were made available in a free public database intended to serve as a resource for research on the immune response to SARS-CoV-2. Samples came from the ongoing ImmuneRACE study (first 160 participants) plus 1,254 subjects from 6 global collaborators. A de-identified subject ID, COVID-19 status, age in years and sex were almost always included in the sample metadata. Where available, HLA class I and class II types were obtained from metadata supplied by the sample provider rather than from assay-based typing. Study-wide findings and limitations: The quantity of clinical and demographic metadata differed by source and by participant and was supplied without curation.

V lost 4 bases and J lost 1 base, and the count of bases not matched to a germline gene is 7. The CDR3 starts with the cysteine, ends with the phenylalanine, and has 15 residues. Left in the record is the CDR3 DNA by itself, 45 bases read in frame from the first base. The germline V gene supplies CDR1 SGHRS and CDR2 YFSETQ. In the prospective study, participants were about 18 to 95 years old, resided in 24 geographic areas of the United States, and were enrolled through a virtual design. In the prospective study, cohorts were assigned on the basis of participant-reported clinical history obtained from a screening survey and a study questionnaire. Recovered participants in ImmuneRACE Cohort 3 were defined by two consecutive negative NP/OP PCR tests, clearance by a healthcare professional, or resolution of symptoms. Each participant in the prospective study had whole blood, serum and a nasopharyngeal or oropharyngeal swab collected by mobile phlebotomists. Over an approximately 2-month period, participants in the prospective study had the option of providing additional blood draws and questionnaires. Prospective study blood samples were shipped either frozen or at room temperature before DNA extraction.

TCRbeta CDR3 regions were amplified from genomic DNA using the immunoSEQ Assay, a bias-controlled multiplex PCR. In the authors' own workflow: The number of nucleated cells in each sample was estimated from the amplification of reference gene primers within the assay. Sequence reads were collapsed and filtered to measure the absolute abundance of every unique TCRbeta CDR3 rearrangement. Productive Simpson clonality was computed per sample as the square root of Simpson's diversity index over productive rearrangements. Not all clones reach the TCRdb copy of this immuneACCESS table, which keeps in-frame sequences only. Checked studies attribute under half of the gap to unresolved V genes and leave the rest unexplained. Clone size and the V and J calls come from that table; the DNA yielded D and trimming. Present in this sample are 150,000 to 200,000 clones, 80% of which were seen just once. The ten top clones hold under 7% of the sample.

Notes on this clone: Its target antigen remains unknown. Nothing much larger sits one base from this clone, and base qualities are not available.

This chain is built from TRBV5-1 and TRBJ1-1; 7 junctional bases match TRBD1. The sample consisted of PBMCs or T cells enriched from blood (not recorded which). This sequence originates from a man aged 40-49 years who had recovered from COVID-19. CDR3 sequence: CASSLRQGRNTEAFF. The DNA sequence is given as TGCGCCAGCAGCCTCCGACAGGGCAGGAACACTGAAGCTTTCTTT.